The 22 T cell receptor beta chains below were found in one sample sequenced in a study of blood T cells in healthy people across ages. Combining a sample-barcoded 5' primer with a J-beta primer mix, a second PCR ran for roughly 7 to 11 cycles. TCRdb processed the 5' RACE reads anew with MiXCR; each CDR3 protein has one entry. The sample contains some 860,000 distinct CDR3 sequences, more than 50% of which appear only once. The sequencing sample was made of blood. The receptors were sampled from a man aged 35 to 55 in good health.

This clonotype appeared a single time. The chain joins TRBV20-1 to TRBJ2-2; D is uncertain. This CDR3 is 13 amino acids long. Germline V gives CDR1 DFQATT, CDR2 SNEGSKA (reference sequence). Deletions cut 5 bases from V and 3 bases from J, with 10 bases between. CDR3 in amino acids: CSALVGYTGELFF. CDR3 coding DNA: TGCAGTGCTCTCGTTGGGTACACCGGGGAGCTGTTTTTT.

This clonotype has only a few counts. The chain joins TRBV12-3 or TRBV12-4 to TRBJ2-2; 7 nucleotides match TRBD2. The CDR3 totals 17 residues. V lost 5 bases to trimming and J lost 0 bases; unmatched junction nucleotides: 9. The CDR3 region has the DNA TGTGCCAGCAGTCTGGAGGGAGGGTTCGCGAACACCGGGGAGCTGTTTTTT. Amino acid sequence: CASSLEGGFANTGELFF.

The J gene is TRBJ1-1, the V gene TRBV9; D is unresolved. Germline V gene data show CDR1 as SGDLS and CDR2 as YYNGEE. V was trimmed by 2 bases and J by 0 bases, leaving 8 bases between them. This CDR3 region has 14 residues. DNA of the CDR3: TGTGCCAGCAGCGTCGGACTATTGAACACTGAAGCTTTCTTT. Translated: CASSVGLLNTEAFF.

The table lists this clonotype with a count of one. For the CDR3, the DNA is TGCAGCGTTAGGACCTCGGGTACGCAGTATTTT. The encoded protein is CSVRTSGTQYF. The chain couples TRBV29-1 to TRBJ2-3; no clear D. The V end was cut by 5 bases, the J end by 8 bases, with 11 bases between. In germline, CDR1 is SQVTM, CDR2 ANQGSEA. CDR3 length: 11 residues.

This clonotype was detected only a few times. The chain links TRBV20-1 to TRBJ2-5; 7 bases are shared with TRBD1. Germline V CDR1 and CDR2: DFQATT, SNEGSKA (reference sequence). This CDR3 spans 14 amino acids. Trimming removed 6 bases from V and 1 base from J; junction bases left unmatched: 8. The CDR3 DNA follows: TGCAGTGCCCGTACCGGGACAGCCCAAGAGACCCAGTACTTC. It translates to CSARTGTAQETQYF.

V gene TRBV24-1 combines with J gene TRBJ2-4; 9 bases agree with TRBD1. The germline V gene has CDR1 KGHDR and CDR2 SFDVKD. V was pared by 5 bases and J by 8 bases, with 9 bases of the junction left unmatched. This CDR3 region has 15 residues. The CDR3 nucleotides read TGTGCCACCAGTGTTAAACAGGGGGCGCGGGACATTCAGTACTTC. Residues: CATSVKQGARDIQYF.

This clonotype was observed many times. The J gene is TRBJ2-5, the V gene TRBV7-8, with TRBD1 identical over 7 bases. Germline CDR1 SGHVS, CDR2 FQNEAQ. This CDR3 is 13 amino acids long. V was pared by 5 bases and J by 4 bases, with 4 bases of the junction left unmatched. The DNA for the CDR3 is TGTGCCAGCAGCCGAAGGACAGGAGAGACCCAGTACTTC. This encodes CASSRRTGETQYF.

The CDR3 is CASSLERQGSQYF. The CDR3 DNA reads TGTGCCAGCAGCTTAGAGCGGCAGGGGTCGCAGTATTTT. The chain carries TRBV7-2 and TRBJ2-3; weak D call: TRBD1 (6 bases). Trimming took 1 base from V and 10 from J, leaving 12 bases between them. The length of the CDR3 is 13 residues. Germline V gene sequence: CDR1 SGHTA, CDR2 FQGNSA. Looking up the rest from reference TRBV7-2 and TRBJ2-3 gives the full variable domain: GAGVSQSPSNKVTEKGKDVELRCDPISGHTALYWYRQSLGQGLEFLIYFQGNSAPDKSGLPSDRFSAERTGGSVSTLTIQRTQQEDSAVYLCASSLERQGSQYFGPGTRLTVL.

This sequence joins TRBV4-1 and TRBJ2-5, with a possible D match to TRBD2 (7 bases). This CDR3 comprises 15 residues. CDR1 is MGHRA, CDR2 YSYEKL, per germline. V shed 3 bases and J shed 4 bases, with 15 bases lying between them. The CDR3 reads CASSHARGARETQYF. The CDR3 DNA follows: TGCGCCAGCAGCCATGCTCGGGGGGCGAGAGAGACCCAGTACTTC.

This clonotype was found a few times. The CDR3 here is CSAREIRNQPQHF. The CDR3 region has the DNA TGCAGTGCTAGAGAGATCCGCAATCAGCCCCAGCATTTT. The J gene is TRBJ1-5, the V gene TRBV20-1; D call uncertain. The CDR3 loop spans 13 amino acids. The V end lost 0 bases, the J end lost 2 bases, and 5 bases lay between the germline ends. Looked up from germline, CDR1 is DFQATT and CDR2 is SNEGSKA (reference sequence).

The chain joins TRBV28 to TRBJ1-5; D is perhaps TRBD1 (5 bases). Germline CDR1 and CDR2: MDHEN and SYDVKM. The CDR3 consists of 14 residues. Trimming left V 7 bases short and J 1 base short, with 11 bases between. The CDR3 DNA is TGTGCCAGCACGGGGGAGGTGAGCAATCAGCCCCAGCATTTT. Amino acids: CASTGEVSNQPQHF.

This sequence joins TRBV11-3 and TRBJ2-1; the D call may be TRBD1 or TRBD2 (6 bases each). The DNA end favors TRBJ2-7, so the J call may be wrong. This CDR3 has 14 amino acids. Germline V CDR1 and CDR2: SGHNT, YENEEA. DNA for the CDR3: TGTGCCAGCAGCCCGCGGGACAACTACAATGAGCAGTACTTC. This translates into CASSPRDNYNEQYF.

The V call is TRBV9, the J call TRBJ2-3; the D gene is possibly TRBD1 (5 bases). The CDR3 is 14 residues long. Germline V CDR1 and CDR2: SGDLS, YYNGEE. V lost 2 bases and J lost 5, with 12 bases in between. The CDR3 DNA follows: TGTGCCAGCAGCGTTAGGGGCTCCGTAGATACGCAGTATTTT. This codes for CASSVRGSVDTQYF.

The chain combines TRBV7-2 with TRBJ1-1; the D is unclear. The germline CDR1 and CDR2 sequences are SGHTA and FQGNSA. With 1 base removed from V and 1 base from J, the gap between germline ends came to 10 bases. The CDR3 extends over 15 amino acids. Here the CDR3 reads CASSLGGRANTEAFF. CDR3 coding DNA: TGTGCCAGCAGCTTAGGAGGACGGGCGAACACTGAAGCTTTCTTT.

The chain carries TRBV20-1 and TRBJ2-1, with 9 nucleotides matching TRBD2. CDR1 and CDR2 from the germline V gene are DFQATT and SNEGSKA (reference sequence). The CDR3 contains 12 residues. CDR3 DNA sequence: TGCAGCACAGTAGCGGGGGCGCAGGGGCAGTTCTTC. Amino acids: CSTVAGAQGQFF.

This chain links TRBV7-9 with TRBJ1-6; the match to TRBD1 covers 7 bases. V lost 5 bases to trimming and J lost 7 bases; unmatched junction nucleotides: 5. Germline V CDR1 and CDR2: SEHNR, FQNEAQ (reference sequence). The CDR3 contains 14 residues. This CDR3 is CASSPGQKNSPLHF. In DNA form, the CDR3 reads TGTGCCAGCAGCCCGGGACAGAAAAATTCACCCCTCCACTTT.

The chain uses TRBV5-1 and TRBJ2-2; 9 bases map to TRBD1. The CDR3 is 16 residues long. From germline, CDR1 is SGHRS and CDR2 YFSETQ. With 4 bases clipped from V and 6 bases from J, the junction kept 10 bases outside the gene matches. The chain's CDR3 is CASSQGMDRGSGELFF. CDR3 DNA sequence: TGCGCCAGCAGCCAGGGAATGGACAGGGGATCCGGGGAGCTGTTTTTT.

The V call is TRBV7-9, the J call TRBJ2-3; weak D call: TRBD1 (6 bases). From germline, CDR1 is SEHNR and CDR2 FQNEAQ (reference sequence). The CDR3 contains 14 residues. V was cut by 2 bases and J by 4 bases, with 10 bases left in between. As DNA, the CDR3 is TGTGCCAGCAGCTTATCAGGGGTAGCAGATACGCAGTATTTT. This sequence encodes CASSLSGVADTQYF. Filled out from reference TRBV7-9 and TRBJ2-3, the complete variable domain reads DTGVSQNPRHKITKRGQNVTFRCDPISEHNRLYWYRQTLGQGPEFLTYFQNEAQLEKSRLLSDRFSAERPKGSFSTLEIQRTEQGDSAMYLCASSLSGVADTQYFGPGTRLTVL.

This chain links TRBV7-8 with TRBJ2-1; maybe TRBD2 (5 bases). V was trimmed by 4 bases and J by 4 bases, leaving 11 bases between them. CDR1 SGHVS and CDR2 FQNEAQ come from the germline V gene. The CDR3 spans 14 residues. The CDR3 sequence: CASSSRGKYNEQFF. In DNA, the CDR3 is TGTGCCAGCAGCTCCCGGGGAAAATACAATGAGCAGTTCTTC.

CDR3 residues: CASAGTGYREQYF. CDR3 nucleotide sequence: TGTGCCAGTGCCGGGACAGGGTATCGCGAGCAGTACTTC. This chain connects TRBV28 to TRBJ2-7; 9 positions match TRBD1. The CDR3 is 13 amino acids. The V segment lost 9 bases and the J segment 6 bases; nucleotides outside the gene matches: 9. Looked up from germline, CDR1 is MDHEN and CDR2 is SYDVKM.

Details on this clonotype: A junction end diverges from the germline sequence, so it may reflect a read error. The rearrangement links TRBV7-2 to TRBJ2-7, with a tentative D call TRBD2 (6 bases). CDR1 is SGHTA and CDR2 is FQGNSA in the germline V gene. CDR3 size: 14 residues. The CDR3 region is CASSLGGSVYEQYF. The CDR3 nucleotides are TGTGCCAGCAGTTTAGGAGGGAGTGTGTACGAGCAGTACTTC.

The V gene is TRBV7-2, the J gene TRBJ2-6, with 8 bases aligning to TRBD2. This CDR3 has 22 amino acids. Germline V gene data show CDR1 as SGHTA and CDR2 as FQGNSA. V shed 1 base and J 2 bases; nucleotides not matched to a gene: 19. The CDR3 sequence is CASSLGLGTSARARPGANVLTF. In nucleotides, the CDR3 is TGTGCCAGCAGCTTAGGCTTAGGGACTAGTGCGAGGGCGCGTCCTGGGGCCAACGTCCTGACTTTC.